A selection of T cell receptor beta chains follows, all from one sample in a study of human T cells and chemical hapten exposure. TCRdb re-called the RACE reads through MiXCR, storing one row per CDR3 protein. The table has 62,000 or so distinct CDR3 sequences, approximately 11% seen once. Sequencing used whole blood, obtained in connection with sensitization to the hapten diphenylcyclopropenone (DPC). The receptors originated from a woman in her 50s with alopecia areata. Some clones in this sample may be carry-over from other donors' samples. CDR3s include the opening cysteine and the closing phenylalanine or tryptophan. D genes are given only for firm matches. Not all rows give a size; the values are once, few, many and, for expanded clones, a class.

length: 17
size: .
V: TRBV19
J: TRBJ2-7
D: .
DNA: TGTGCCAGTAGTATGGATAAGTCGACAGGAAGGTCCTACGAGCAGTACTTC
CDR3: CASSMDKSTGRSYEQYF

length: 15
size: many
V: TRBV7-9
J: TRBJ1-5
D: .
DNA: TGTGCCAGCAGCGAAGGGGGGCAGGTGAATCAGCCCCAGCATTTT
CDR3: CASSEGGQVNQPQHF

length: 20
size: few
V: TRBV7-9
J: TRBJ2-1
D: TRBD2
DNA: TGTGCCAGCAGCTTACCGGGACTAGCGGTAATAAGGAGCTCCTACAATGAGCAGTTCTTC
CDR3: CASSLPGLAVIRSSYNEQFF

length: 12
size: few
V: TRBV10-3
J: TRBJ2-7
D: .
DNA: TGTGCCATAGCGTTACTTCCCTACGAGCAGTACTTC
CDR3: CAIALLPYEQYF

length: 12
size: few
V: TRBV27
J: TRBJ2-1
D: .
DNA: TGTGCCAGCAGTTCCCGACGGGGTGAGCAGTTCTTC
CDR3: CASSSRRGEQFF

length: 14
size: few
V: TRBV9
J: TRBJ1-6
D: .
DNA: TGTGCCAGCGGGGTGAGCTCCTATAATTCACCCCTCCACTTT
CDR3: CASGVSSYNSPLHF

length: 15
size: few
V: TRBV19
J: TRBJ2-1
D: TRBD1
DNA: TGTGCCAGTAGTTTTGGACAGGTCCGGCGCAGTGAGCAGTTCTTC
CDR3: CASSFGQVRRSEQFF

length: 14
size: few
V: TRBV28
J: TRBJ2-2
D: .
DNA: TGTGCCAGCAGTTTAACGGGGGCCACCGGGGAGCTGTTTTTT
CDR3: CASSLTGATGELFF

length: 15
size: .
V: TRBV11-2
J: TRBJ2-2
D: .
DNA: TGTGCCAGCAGCCCGGACAACCTGAACACCGGGGAGCTGTTTTTT
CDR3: CASSPDNLNTGELFF

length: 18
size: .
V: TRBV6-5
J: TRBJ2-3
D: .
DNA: TGTGCCAGCAGCTCTGTGACTGCTTCCCTTGCTGGGGTAGATACGCAGTATTTT
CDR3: CASSSVTASLAGVDTQYF

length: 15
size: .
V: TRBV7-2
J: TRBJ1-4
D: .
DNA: TGTGCCAGCAGCGCCCAACAGGCATCTAATGAAAAACTGTTTTTT
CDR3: CASSAQQASNEKLFF

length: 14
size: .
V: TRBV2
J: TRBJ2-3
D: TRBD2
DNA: TGTGCCAGCAGTCGACTAGCGGGGGCAGATACGCAGTATTTT
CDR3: CASSRLAGADTQYF

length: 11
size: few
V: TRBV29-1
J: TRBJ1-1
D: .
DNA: TGCAGCGTTAGAAGGAACACTGAAGCTTTCTTT
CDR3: CSVRRNTEAFF

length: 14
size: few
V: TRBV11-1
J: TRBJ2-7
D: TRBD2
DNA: TGTGCCAGCAGCTTGGAACTAGCGGGGGTGGAGCAGTACTTC
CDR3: CASSLELAGVEQYF

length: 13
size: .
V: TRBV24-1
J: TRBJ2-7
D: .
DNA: TGTGCCACCAGTGACCCGCTCTCCTACGAGCAGTACTTC
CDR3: CATSDPLSYEQYF

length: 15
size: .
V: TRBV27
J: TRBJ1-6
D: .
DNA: TGTGCCAGCAGTTTAATAGGGCAGGGGCGATTACCCCTCCACTTT
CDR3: CASSLIGQGRLPLHF

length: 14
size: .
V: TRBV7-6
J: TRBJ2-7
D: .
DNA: TGTGCCAGCAGCTTAGAGGGTAGCTCCTACGAGCAGTACTTC
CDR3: CASSLEGSSYEQYF

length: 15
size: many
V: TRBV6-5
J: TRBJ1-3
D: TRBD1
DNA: TGTGCCAGCAGTTACCAGGGGACAGCTGGAAACACCATATATTTT
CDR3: CASSYQGTAGNTIYF

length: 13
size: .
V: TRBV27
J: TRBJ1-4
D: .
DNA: TGTGCCAGCAGCCGTGCAACTAATGAAAAACTGTTTTTT
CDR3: CASSRATNEKLFF

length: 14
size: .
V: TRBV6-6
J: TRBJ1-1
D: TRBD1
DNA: TGTGCCAGCAGGATCCGACAGGGGTACACTGAAGCTTTCTTT
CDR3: CASRIRQGYTEAFF

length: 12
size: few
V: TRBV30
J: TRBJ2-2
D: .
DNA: TGTGCCTGGAGACAGAACACCGGGGAGCTGTTTTTT
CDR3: CAWRQNTGELFF

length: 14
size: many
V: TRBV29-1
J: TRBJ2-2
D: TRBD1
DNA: TGCAGCGCTGGGACAGGGGGGAACACCGGGGAGCTGTTTTTT
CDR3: CSAGTGGNTGELFF

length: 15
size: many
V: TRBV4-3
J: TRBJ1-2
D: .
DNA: TGCGCCAGCAGCCAAGAAATACAGCCGTACTATGGCTACACCTTC
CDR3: CASSQEIQPYYGYTF

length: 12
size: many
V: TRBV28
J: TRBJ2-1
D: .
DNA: TGTGCCAGCAGTGAGATTAGAAATGAGCAGTTCTTC
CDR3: CASSEIRNEQFF

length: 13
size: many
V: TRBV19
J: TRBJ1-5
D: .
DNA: TGTGCCAGTAGTATCCGGGGTAATCAGCCCCAGCATTTT
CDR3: CASSIRGNQPQHF

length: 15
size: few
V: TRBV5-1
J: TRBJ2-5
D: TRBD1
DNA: TGCGCCAGCAGGCTCAGACCGACAGGGTTGAAGACCCAGTACTTC
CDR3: CASRLRPTGLKTQYF

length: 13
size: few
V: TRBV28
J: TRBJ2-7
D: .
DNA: TGTGCCAGCAGACCTCCTGCTAGCTACGAGCAGTACTTC
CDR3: CASRPPASYEQYF

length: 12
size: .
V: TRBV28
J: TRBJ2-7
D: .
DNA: TGTGCCGTTGAGACCCGTAACTTGAAACAGTACTTC
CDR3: CAVETRNLKQYF

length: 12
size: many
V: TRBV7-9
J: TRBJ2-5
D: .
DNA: TGTGCCAGCAGCTTCGCCCAAGAGACCCAGTACTTC
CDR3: CASSFAQETQYF

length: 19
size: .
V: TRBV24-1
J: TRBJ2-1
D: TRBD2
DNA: TGTGCCACCAGTGAAGGGACTAGCGGGAGGGCCGTTTTCTACAATGAGCAGTTCTTC
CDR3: CATSEGTSGRAVFYNEQFF

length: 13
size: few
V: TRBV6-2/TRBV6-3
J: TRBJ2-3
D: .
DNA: TGTGCCAGCACCAACACCCGTTTCGATACGCAGTATTTT
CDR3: CASTNTRFDTQYF

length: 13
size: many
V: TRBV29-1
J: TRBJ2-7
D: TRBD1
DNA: TGCAGCGTTGAGGGGACAGGGGGCGACGAGCAGTACTTC
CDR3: CSVEGTGGDEQYF

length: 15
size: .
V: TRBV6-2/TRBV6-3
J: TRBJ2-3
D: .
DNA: TGTGCCAGCAGTTACTACGCGGGCAGCACAGATACGCAGTATTTT
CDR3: CASSYYAGSTDTQYF

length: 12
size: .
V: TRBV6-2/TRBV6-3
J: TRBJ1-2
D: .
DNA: TGTGCCAGCAAAATGGATATCTATGGCTACACCTTC
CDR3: CASKMDIYGYTF

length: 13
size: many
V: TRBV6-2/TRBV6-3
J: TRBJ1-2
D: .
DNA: TGTGCCAGCAGCGAGCAGGGAAGCTATGGCTACACCTTC
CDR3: CASSEQGSYGYTF

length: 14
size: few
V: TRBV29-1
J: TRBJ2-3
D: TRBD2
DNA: TGCACCTTCTTGGGCGGGGGGTTCACAGATACGCAGTATTTT
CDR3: CTFLGGGFTDTQYF

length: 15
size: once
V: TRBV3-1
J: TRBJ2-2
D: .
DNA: TGTGCCAGCAGCCTATCAAATGGTCTCCGGGGGGAGCTGTTTTTT
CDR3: CASSLSNGLRGELFF

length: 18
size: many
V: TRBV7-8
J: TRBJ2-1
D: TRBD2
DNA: TGTGCCAGCAGCTTAGAAGCCGGGACTAGCGGGAGGGCCGTTGAGCAGTTCTTC
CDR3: CASSLEAGTSGRAVEQFF

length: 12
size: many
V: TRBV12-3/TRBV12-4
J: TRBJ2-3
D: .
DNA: TGTGCCAGCAGTTTATTTGGAGATACGCAGTATTTT
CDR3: CASSLFGDTQYF

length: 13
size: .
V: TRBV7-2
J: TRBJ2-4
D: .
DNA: TGTGCCAGCAGCTTAGGGGCGAGGAACATTCAGTACTTC
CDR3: CASSLGARNIQYF

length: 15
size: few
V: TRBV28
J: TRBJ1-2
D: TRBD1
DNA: TGTGCCAGCAGTCAACCAGGGACAGGAACACATGGCTACACCTTC
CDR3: CASSQPGTGTHGYTF

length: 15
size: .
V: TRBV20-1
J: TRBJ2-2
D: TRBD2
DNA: TGCAGTGCTTCGGGACTAGCGGGAGGCGCCGGGGAGCTGTTTTTT
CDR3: CSASGLAGGAGELFF

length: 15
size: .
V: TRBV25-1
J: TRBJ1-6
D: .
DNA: TGTGCCAGCAGTAGCGGGATCCAACGTAATTCACCCCTCCACTTT
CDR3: CASSSGIQRNSPLHF

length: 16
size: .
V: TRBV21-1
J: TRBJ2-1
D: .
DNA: TGTGCCAGCAGCAAAAGGGGGACGTGGGGCTTCAATGAGCAGTTCTTC
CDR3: CASSKRGTWGFNEQFF

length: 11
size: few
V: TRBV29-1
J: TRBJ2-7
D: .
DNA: TGCAGCGTAGAGCAGGGGTACGAGCAGTACTTC
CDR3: CSVEQGYEQYF

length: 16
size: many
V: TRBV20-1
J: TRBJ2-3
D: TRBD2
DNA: TGCAGTGCTAGCCACATGGGACTAGCCTCCACAGATACGCAGTATTTT
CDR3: CSASHMGLASTDTQYF

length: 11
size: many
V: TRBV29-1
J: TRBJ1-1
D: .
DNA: TGCAGCGTACGGACACCCGGAGAAGCTTTCTTT
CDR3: CSVRTPGEAFF

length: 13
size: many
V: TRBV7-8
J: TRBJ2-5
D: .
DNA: TGTGCCAGCAGCCCCCCTCGGAAAGAGACCCAGTACTTC
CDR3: CASSPPRKETQYF

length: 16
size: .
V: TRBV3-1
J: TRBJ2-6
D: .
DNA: TGTGCCAGCGGAGGCAGGGGAAACTCTGGGGCCAACGTCCTGACTTTC
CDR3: CASGGRGNSGANVLTF